This T cell receptor (beta chain) is from a study of cytomegalovirus exposure and HLA in healthy donors. Study-level points and caveats: The study designated about 160 TCR beta chains cytomegalovirus-associated.

The donors gave bone marrow, and they were healthy. Unrecorded immune exposure was likely among donors, who were nominally healthy when sampled. The PCR employed 60 Vbeta primers together with 13 Jbeta primers. Clones were read by immunoSEQ multiplex PCR, and TCRdb kept only the in-frame ones, dropping some. Of around 110,000 clones in the sample, less than 70% were seen once. A note on this clone: The antigen is not known.

The V gene's germline CDR1 is MGHRA and CDR2 YSYEKL. The CDR3 is 17 residues long. V lost 2 bases and J lost 2; bases outside the gene matches: 4. The sequence was collected from a woman in her twenties or thirties in good health and CMV-seronegative. The sample taken for sequencing was PBMCs. The J gene is TRBJ2-1, the V gene TRBV4-1; 12 nucleotides align to TRBD2. The CDR3 region is CASSQPWTSGAYNEQFF. The CDR3 coding sequence is TGCGCCAGCAGCCAACCTTGGACTAGCGGGGCCTACAATGAGCAGTTCTTC.